What follows are 15 T cell receptor beta chains derived from one specimen sequenced in a study of OX40 agonist ivuxolimab in advanced cancers. The protocol was immunoSEQ multiplex PCR, while the TCRdb copy is restricted to in-frame clones and leaves out a portion. The repertoire holds 25,000 to 35,000 clones, with around four fifths as singletons. Material: CD4+ or CD8+ T cells sorted from blood, obtained in a trial of the OX40 agonist ivuxolimab. The source of these receptors is an adult with an advanced solid tumor such as melanoma, head and neck, liver or kidney cancer.

V and J are TRBV18 and TRBJ2-5, with D maybe TRBD2 (6 bases). In germline, CDR1 is KGHSH, CDR2 LQKENI. The CDR3 sequence is 15 residues long. V was trimmed by 1 base and J by 5 bases, leaving 14 bases between them. CDR3 loop: CASSPQGGGYETQYF. For the CDR3, the DNA is TGTGCCAGCTCACCACAGGGCGGAGGGTACGAGACCCAGTACTTC. Full variable domain (missing parts from reference TRBV18 and TRBJ2-5): NAGVMQNPRHLVRRRGQEARLRCSPMKGHSHVYWYRQLPEEGLKFMVYLQKENIIDESGMPKERFSAEFPKEGPSILRIQQVVRGDSAAYFCASSPQGGGYETQYFGPGTRLLVL.

The rearrangement uses TRBV7-9 and TRBJ2-1; D gene uncertain. The CDR3 covers 14 residues. V was cut by 2 bases and J by 6 bases, with 11 bases left in between. Germline V CDR1 and CDR2: SEHNR, FQNEAQ (reference sequence). CDR3 in amino acids: CASSLTVVSNEQFF. The CDR3 coding sequence is TGTGCCAGCAGCTTAACGGTAGTCTCCAATGAGCAGTTCTTC. The full variable domain, in which reference TRBV7-9 and TRBJ2-1 provide the parts outside the CDR3, is DTGVSQNPRHKITKRGQNVTFRCDPISEHNRLYWYRQTLGQGPEFLTYFQNEAQLEKSRLLSDRFSAERPKGSFSTLEIQRTEQGDSAMYLCASSLTVVSNEQFFGPGTRLTVL.

V gene TRBV27 combines with J gene TRBJ2-7; either TRBD1 or TRBD2 may supply D (6 bases each). Germline V lookup: CDR1 MNHEY, CDR2 SMNVEV (reference sequence). The CDR3 contains 13 residues. The V and J ends lost 6 bases and 5 bases respectively, with 14 bases between them. The CDR3 region has the DNA TGTGCCAGCAGAGGGGGGAGAGCAAACGAGCAGTACTTC. Translated: CASRGGRANEQYF.

V is TRBV6-5 and J is TRBJ1-2; a weak D match, TRBD1 (5 bases). CDR1 and CDR2 from the germline V gene are MNHEY and SVGAGI. V lost 2 bases, J lost 8 bases, and 18 bases lay in between. CDR3 length equals 15 residues. The CDR3 sequence: CASSYGVGQDMGYTF. Written as DNA, the CDR3 is TGTGCCAGCAGTTACGGCGTAGGGCAGGACATGGGCTACACCTTC.

The rearrangement links TRBV5-4 to TRBJ2-7; D might be TRBD1 (6 bases). The V and J ends lost 4 bases and 3 bases respectively, with 14 bases between them. CDR1 is SGHNT and CDR2 is YYREEE in the germline V gene (reference sequence). CDR3 length equals 14 residues. The CDR3 DNA is TGTGCCAGCAGCCCCTCGGACAGACTCTACGAGCAGTACTTC. Its translation: CASSPSDRLYEQYF.

In its sample, this clone was seen a few times. DNA of the CDR3: TGTGCCAGCAGTCCCGGCTACGAGCAGTACTTC. This encodes CASSPGYEQYF. V is TRBV25-1 and J is TRBJ2-7; D unresolved. Trimming cost V 5 bases and J 3 bases, with 5 bases left between them. Germline V gene data show CDR1 as MGHDK and CDR2 as SYGVNS. The CDR3 runs to 11 residues.

J is TRBJ2-5 and V is TRBV15, with TRBD1 matching over 12 bases. Trimming at V came to 5 bases and at J to 2 bases, leaving 6 bases not matched to a gene. The CDR3 runs 16 residues. The germline gives CDR1 LNHNV, CDR2 YYDKDF (reference sequence). CDR3 coding DNA: TGTGCCACCAGCGGGGACAGGGGGCTTTCTCAAGAGACCCAGTACTTC. Translating it yields CATSGDRGLSQETQYF. Full variable domain (rest looked up from reference TRBV15 and TRBJ2-5): DAMVIQNPRYQVTQFGKPVTLSCSQTLNHNVMYWYQQKSSQAPKLLFHYYDKDFNNEADTPDNFQSRRPNTSFCFLDIRSPGLGDTAMYLCATSGDRGLSQETQYFGPGTRLLVL.

The CDR3 nucleotides are TGTGCCAGTAACCATCTCCGGGGACCGAACTCGAACACCGGGGAGCTGTTTTTT. Its translation: CASNHLRGPNSNTGELFF. The rearrangement joins TRBV9 to TRBJ2-2; tentatively, D is TRBD1 or TRBD2 (5 bases each). The CDR3 totals 18 residues. The germline CDR1 and CDR2 sequences are SGDLS and YYNGEE. V shed 8 bases and J shed 0 bases, with 23 bases lying between them.

This clone was seen only a few times. The genes are TRBV5-4 and TRBJ2-5; 10 positions match TRBD2. Germline V gives CDR1 SGHNT, CDR2 YYREEE (reference sequence). V shed 4 bases and J 5 bases; nucleotides not matched to a gene: 2. The CDR3 is made up of 13 amino acids. The CDR3 loop reads CASSPGLAETQYF. The CDR3 region has the DNA TGTGCCAGCAGCCCGGGACTAGCGGAGACCCAGTACTTC.

The chain joins TRBV5-1 to TRBJ1-1; no firm D call. The V and J ends lost 0 bases and 0 bases respectively, with 12 bases between them. The CDR3 sequence is 16 residues long. Germline V gene sequence: CDR1 SGHRS, CDR2 YFSETQ. CDR3 DNA sequence: TGCGCCAGCAGCTTGGCGTACTGGGCCATGAACACTGAAGCTTTCTTT. Translation gives CASSLAYWAMNTEAFF.

The rearrangement links TRBV18 to TRBJ2-5, with no clear D. V was shortened by 4 bases and J by 9 bases, with 12 bases between the two germline ends. CDR1 KGHSH and CDR2 LQKENI come from the germline V gene. The CDR3 contains 12 residues. CDR3 sequence reads: CASSRTRTAQYF. The CDR3 DNA reads as TGTGCCAGCTCACGGACGCGAACCGCCCAGTACTTC.

This clone came up a few times. The CDR3 spells CASSEALPGRGEQYF. The DNA of the CDR3 is TGTGCCAGCAGTGAAGCGCTTCCGGGCAGAGGGGAGCAGTACTTC. The genes are TRBV2 and TRBJ2-7; D might be TRBD2 (5 bases). The CDR3 runs 15 residues. The germline CDR1 and CDR2 sequences are SNHLY and FYNNEI. V was shortened by 0 bases and J by 7 bases, with 16 bases between the two germline ends. Full variable domain (rest looked up from reference TRBV2 and TRBJ2-7): EPEVTQTPSHQVTQMGQEVILRCVPISNHLYFYWYRQILGQKVEFLVSFYNNEISEKSEIFDDQFSVERPDGSNFTLKIRSTKLEDSAMYFCASSEALPGRGEQYFGPGTRLTVT.

This sequence joins TRBV2 and TRBJ2-3; 9 positions match TRBD2. Germline lookup yields CDR1 SNHLY and CDR2 FYNNEI. Trimming at V came to 4 bases and at J to 4 bases, leaving 9 bases not matched to a gene. This CDR3 is 16 amino acids long. This CDR3 reads CASSVPGLAYPDTQYF. Here the CDR3 DNA reads TGTGCCAGCAGTGTCCCGGGACTAGCCTACCCAGATACGCAGTATTTT.

The V call is TRBV5-4, the J call TRBJ2-2, with no clear D. CDR1 and CDR2 (germline): SGHNT, YYREEE (reference sequence). The CDR3 runs 11 residues. The V and J ends lost 6 bases and 4 bases respectively, with 4 bases between them. Here the CDR3 reads CASTLTGELFF. CDR3 coding DNA: TGTGCCAGCACTCTCACCGGGGAGCTGTTTTTT.

The V call is TRBV18, the J call TRBJ1-1; D is unclear. The germline V and J ends were trimmed by 3 bases and 2 bases, with 13 bases remaining between them. This CDR3 spans 15 amino acids. Per germline, CDR1 KGHSH and CDR2 LQKENI. The CDR3, as DNA: TGTGCCAGCTCACCCGTGGGTTGGACTAACACTGAAGCTTTCTTT. As protein: CASSPVGWTNTEAFF.